This passage covers 11 T cell receptor beta chains from one sample sequenced in a study of shared clonotypes between healthy human individuals. Terminally differentiated effector memory CD45RA+ cells were left out of the naive CD8 fraction, which was CD45RO-negative and positively selected for CCR7. Using immunoSEQ multiplex PCR, the repertoire was profiled, and TCRdb retains in-frame clones only, with some absent. The sample lists nearly 600,000 clones, roughly 95% occurring once. The sample taken for sequencing was naive CD8+ T cells sorted from blood. All receptors come from a young woman in good health.

To note about this clone: Other DNA sequences in the sample encode the same CDR3. The V call is TRBV27, the J call TRBJ1-5, with TRBD1 identical over 7 bases. Losses at the gene ends were 4 bases for V and 2 bases for J; bases not matched to a gene: 5. Germline-derived CDR1 and CDR2 are MNHEY and SMNVEV (reference sequence). The CDR3 runs to 15 residues. CDR3 DNA sequence: TGTGCCAGCAGTTCGGGAACAGGGGGCAATCAGCCCCAGCATTTT. Amino acids: CASSSGTGGNQPQHF.

The gene calls are TRBV10-2 and TRBJ2-7; D is undetermined. Germline loops: CDR1 WSHSY, CDR2 SAAADI. The V gene lost 2 bases and the J gene lost 3 bases, with 2 bases spanning the gap. The CDR3 covers 11 residues. The CDR3 is CASSEVYEQYF. DNA for the CDR3: TGCGCCAGCAGTGAGGTCTACGAGCAGTACTTC.

The chain combines TRBV5-4 with TRBJ1-5; D is unclear. The CDR3 contains 13 residues. V lost 4 bases, J lost 7 bases, and 12 bases lay in between. From germline, CDR1 is SGHNT and CDR2 YYREEE (reference sequence). In DNA, the CDR3 is TGTGCCAGCAGCCCGAACTTTGACCAGCCCCAGCATTTT. It codes for CASSPNFDQPQHF.

The J gene is TRBJ2-3, the V gene TRBV29-1, with TRBD2 identical over 13 bases. This CDR3 is built from 18 residues. Trimming cost V 4 bases and J 1 base; bases outside gene matches: 11. Germline V CDR1 and CDR2: SQVTM, ANQGSEA. The CDR3 loop is CSVAHGLAGVDGTDTQYF. The CDR3 nucleotides are TGCAGCGTTGCTCATGGACTAGCGGGAGTCGACGGCACAGATACGCAGTATTTT.

The V and J genes are TRBV28 and TRBJ1-5, with D uncertain. The CDR3 contains 14 residues. In germline, CDR1 is MDHEN, CDR2 SYDVKM. The V end lost 3 bases, the J end lost 11 bases, and 17 bases lay between the germline ends. CDR3: CASSFRSPQSAQHF. As DNA, the CDR3 is TGTGCCAGCAGTTTCCGGAGCCCTCAATCGGCCCAGCATTTT.

CDR3 coding DNA: TGTGCCAGCAGCCTCCAGACAGCCTACGAGCAGTACTTC. It specifies CASSLQTAYEQYF. The chain recombines TRBV11-2 with TRBJ2-7; D might be TRBD1 (5 bases). CDR1 SGHAT and CDR2 FQNNGV come from the germline V gene. The CDR3 spans 13 residues. V lost 5 bases, J lost 2 bases, and 10 bases lay in between.

The chain has TRBV5-6 and TRBJ2-7; TRBD1 might be the D (7 bases). V was pared by 2 bases and J by 5 bases, with 11 bases between. Germline values: CDR1 SGHDT, CDR2 YYEEEE. CDR3 length: 13 residues. The CDR3 protein is CASSFAGGNEQYF. CDR3 DNA: TGTGCCAGCAGCTTTGCAGGGGGGAACGAGCAGTACTTC.

J is TRBJ1-3 and V is TRBV19; D unclear. This CDR3 comprises 17 residues. Germline-derived CDR1 and CDR2 are LNHDA and SQIVND (reference sequence). V lost 7 bases and J 0 bases, leaving 19 bases between the germline ends. CDR3 nucleotide sequence: TGTGCCAGTACCGCATTTTTCGGCGCGAGCTCTGGAAACACCATATATTTT. It codes for CASTAFFGASSGNTIYF.

The chain has TRBV7-9 and TRBJ2-1; possibly TRBD1 for D (5 bases). Looked up from germline, CDR1 is SEHNR and CDR2 is FQNEAQ (reference sequence). V lost 5 bases to trimming and J lost 7 bases, with 15 bases between them. This CDR3 is 14 amino acids long. The CDR3 DNA reads TGTGCCAGCAGCCTGACCGCCCCAGGGAATGAGCAGTTCTTC. This translates into CASSLTAPGNEQFF.

The genes are TRBV9 and TRBJ2-4; 7 bases map to TRBD2. After removal of 0 bases from V and 7 bases from J, the junction contained 7 bases not matched to a gene. The CDR3 sequence is 15 residues long. Germline V gene lookup returns CDR1 SGDLS and CDR2 YYNGEE. CDR3 bases: TGTGCCAGCAGCGTAGGGGGAGGGCCTAGGAACATTCAGTACTTC. Amino acid sequence: CASSVGGGPRNIQYF.

With regard to this clone: The same CDR3 is also encoded by other DNA sequences in this sample. The chain combines TRBV6-5 with TRBJ2-3, with a weak D call TRBD2 (5 bases). V was cut by 2 bases and J by 1 base, with 7 bases left in between. This CDR3 region has 14 residues. Germline loops: CDR1 MNHEY, CDR2 SVGAGI. As DNA, the CDR3 is TGTGCCAGCAGTTACGGTAGCGGCACAGATACGCAGTATTTT. As protein: CASSYGSGTDTQYF.